This T cell receptor beta chain was recovered during a study of blood T cell repertoires in COVID-19 (dated by TCRdb to between 2020 and 2021). Regarding the complete study: The collaborator samples originated in the United States, Italy and Spain and spanned the acute and convalescent phases of COVID-19. Subjects who had been exposed to COVID-19, were actively infected with it, or had recovered from it provided the deeply sampled blood TCRbeta repertoires that made up the dataset. The repertoires were made available in a free public database intended to serve as a resource for research on the immune response to SARS-CoV-2. Where available, HLA class I and class II types were taken from metadata supplied by the sample provider and were not determined by assay-based typing. The sample metadata nearly always contained a de-identified subject ID, COVID-19 status, age in years and sex. The material from the prospective study consisted of cDNA or gDNA derived from T cells, B-cell-depleted T cells, or PBMCs. Samples came from the ongoing ImmuneRACE study (first 160 participants) plus 1,254 subjects from 6 global collaborators.

Results and caveats for the whole study, not just this receptor: How much clinical and demographic metadata was included differed by source and by participant, and the metadata was provided uncurated.

This clone showed up just a few times. The antigen it binds to is not known. There are no base qualities to consult, and no much larger clone falls within one base. The CDR3 runs 13 residues from the cysteine to the phenylalanine. Only the CDR3 DNA is retained, 39 bases long and in frame from the first base. From a lookup of the germline V gene (reference sequence), CDR1 and CDR2 are MNHEY and SMNVEV. Deletion took 3 bases off V and 4 bases off J, with a span of 7 bases between the germline ends. In Seattle, one collaborating source enrolled patients while the infection was active and tracked those patients longitudinally over the course of disease. Each collaborating institution followed its own protocols to collect whole blood in K2EDTA tubes. For TCRbeta analysis, collaborators shipped samples in one of three forms: frozen whole blood, isolated PBMCs, or DNA extracted from either of those sample types.

TCRbeta CDR3 regions were amplified from genomic DNA using the immunoSEQ Assay, a bias-controlled multiplex PCR. On the authors' methods: Within the assay, amplification of reference gene primers was used to estimate how many nucleated cells each sample contained. Sequence reads were collapsed and filtered to measure the absolute abundance of every unique TCRbeta CDR3 rearrangement. For each sample, productive Simpson clonality was calculated as the square root of Simpson's diversity index over productive rearrangements. Entries here come from immuneACCESS through TCRdb and include only in-frame sequences with V and J called. Some clones fail to appear in such tables; in the studies checked, an unresolved V gene covers under half of the shortfall, and the cause of the remainder is unknown. That table furnishes V, J and clone size, whereas the DNA furnished D and trimming. The sample table shows tens of thousands of clones, and just under 80% are seen once. The top ten clonotypes cover roughly 6% of the sample.

Sequencing was carried out using peripheral blood. The source is a man between 65 and 85 years old with COVID-19, enrolled during active disease. The V and J genes are TRBV27 and TRBJ2-1; matching of 6 bases hints at TRBD2 as the D gene. In nucleotides, the sequence is TGTGCCAGCAGTTTGGGACTTTACAATGAGCAGTTCTTC. Its translation is CASSLGLYNEQFF.